These T cell receptor beta chains were read from a single sample in a study of identical twins. TCRdb called the 5' RACE reads again in MiXCR, with one record for every CDR3 protein. The sample lists hundreds of thousands of distinct CDR3 sequences, approximately 6% occurring once. The sample comprised naive T cells sorted from blood. Source of these receptors: a young man in good health. The CDR3 runs from the conserved cysteine through the conserved F or W. The D gene is left open where the match is weak. A clone size is listed for some rows: how often the clone was seen (once, few, many), or a class if it is expanded.

d_gene,v_gene,j_gene,abundance,CDR3aa,CDR3nt
.,TRBV4-3,TRBJ2-6,.,CASSQDGTGANVLTF,TGCGCCAGCAGCCAAGATGGCACGGGGGCCAACGTCCTGACTTTC
.,TRBV3-1,TRBJ2-5,.,CASSQAVGGETQYF,TGTGCCAGCAGCCAAGCGGTTGGAGGAGAGACCCAGTACTTC
TRBD1,TRBV24-1,TRBJ2-1,few,CATVGQGREDEQFF,TGTGCCACCGTCGGACAGGGGAGAGAGGATGAGCAGTTCTTC
TRBD1,TRBV6-1,TRBJ1-1,many,CASSGQANTEAFF,TGTGCCAGCAGCGGACAGGCGAACACTGAAGCTTTCTTT
.,TRBV10-3,TRBJ2-2,many,CAISDPGPKSSGELFF,TGTGCCATCAGCGACCCGGGACCCAAGTCGTCCGGGGAGCTGTTTTTT
.,TRBV7-3,TRBJ1-1,few,CASSLDPGTATEAFF,TGTGCCAGCAGCTTAGATCCCGGGACGGCCACTGAAGCTTTCTTT
.,TRBV6-1,TRBJ2-1,few,CASSPQGGRNEQFF,TGTGCCAGCAGCCCCCAGGGGGGCCGCAATGAGCAGTTCTTC
TRBD2,TRBV6-1,TRBJ2-1,many,CASSPRGSGRRLHEQFF,TGTGCCAGCAGCCCCCGGGGTAGCGGGAGACGTCTGCATGAGCAGTTCTTC
.,TRBV4-1,TRBJ1-1,many,CASSPGQTEAFF,TGCGCCAGCAGCCCGGGACAAACCGAAGCTTTCTTT
.,TRBV29-1,TRBJ2-3,many,CSVALPGDTQYF,TGCAGCGTTGCCCTCCCCGGTGATACGCAGTATTTT
TRBD2,TRBV5-6,TRBJ2-1,.,CASSRPGTTGGNEQFF,TGTGCCAGCAGCCGCCCCGGGACTACGGGGGGTAATGAGCAGTTCTTC
TRBD2,TRBV18,TRBJ2-5,.,CASSPISGKEETQYF,TGTGCCAGCTCACCTATAAGCGGGAAGGAAGAGACCCAGTACTTC
.,TRBV6-1,TRBJ2-5,.,CASNKFQGPRQETQYF,TGTGCCAGCAATAAATTCCAGGGGCCCCGCCAAGAGACCCAGTACTTC
TRBD2,TRBV6-2/TRBV6-3,TRBJ2-1,many,CASSPPGLGDNEQFF,TGTGCCAGCAGTCCGCCGGGACTAGGGGACAATGAGCAGTTCTTC
.,TRBV7-6,TRBJ2-1,many,CASSLASGEQFF,TGTGCCAGCAGCTTAGCTAGCGGAGAGCAGTTCTTC
.,TRBV5-1,TRBJ2-2,many,CASNVPGRETGELFF,TGCGCCAGCAACGTACCGGGCCGGGAAACCGGGGAGCTGTTTTTT
TRBD1,TRBV12-5,TRBJ1-2,.,CASGPRTGAAFNYGYTF,TGTGCTAGTGGCCCCCGGACAGGGGCAGCGTTTAACTATGGCTACACCTTC
TRBD1,TRBV10-3,TRBJ2-1,many,CAISTGGGEQFF,TGTGCCATCAGTACAGGGGGCGGTGAGCAGTTCTTC
TRBD2,TRBV20-1,TRBJ2-3,.,CSARTGSSGGIGDTQYF,TGCAGTGCTCGTACAGGATCTAGCGGGGGGATCGGGGATACGCAGTATTTT
TRBD1,TRBV27,TRBJ2-6,.,CASTRDRAAGANVLTF,TGTGCCAGCACCCGGGACAGGGCTGCTGGGGCCAACGTCCTGACTTTC
.,TRBV20-1,TRBJ2-1,.,CSARDMSGDEKFF,TGCAGTGCTAGAGATATGTCAGGGGACGAGAAGTTCTTC
.,TRBV5-1,TRBJ2-3,few,CASSAAWGATDTQYF,TGCGCCAGCAGCGCCGCTTGGGGGGCCACAGATACGCAGTATTTT
.,TRBV2,TRBJ2-1,.,CASSETSSYNEQFF,TGTGCCAGCAGTGAAACGAGCTCCTACAATGAGCAGTTCTTC
.,TRBV10-3,TRBJ2-5,many,CAISELTGETQYF,TGTGCCATCAGTGAGTTGACGGGGGAGACCCAGTACTTC
.,TRBV12-5,TRBJ2-1,many,CASGLNAYNEQFF,TGTGCTAGTGGTTTGAACGCCTACAATGAGCAGTTCTTC
.,TRBV3-1,TRBJ2-1,many,CASSQDRTGRDEQFF,TGTGCCAGCAGCCAAGATCGGACAGGGAGGGATGAGCAGTTCTTC
.,TRBV5-1,TRBJ2-2,.,CASSLRQVANTGELFF,TGCGCCAGCAGCTTGCGGCAGGTGGCGAACACCGGGGAGCTGTTTTTT
.,TRBV7-2,TRBJ1-6,many,CASSLGTTPLHF,TGTGCCAGCAGCTTAGGAACCACACCCCTCCACTTT
.,TRBV2,TRBJ1-1,many,CASRDPGRARAFF,TGTGCCAGCAGAGATCCGGGACGCGCCCGAGCTTTCTTT
.,TRBV18,TRBJ2-3,.,CASSVTLDTQYF,TGTGCCAGCTCAGTGACATTAGATACGCAGTATTTT
.,TRBV6-1,TRBJ2-3,many,CASRFSGPTDTQYF,TGTGCCAGCAGATTTTCCGGGCCCACAGATACGCAGTATTTT
TRBD1,TRBV6-6,TRBJ1-2,.,CASSFGQEDGYTF,TGTGCCAGCAGTTTTGGACAGGAAGATGGCTACACCTTC
TRBD1,TRBV7-9,TRBJ1-2,many,CASTGQLIYGYTF,TGTGCCAGCACGGGACAGCTAATCTATGGCTACACCTTC
.,TRBV6-2/TRBV6-3,TRBJ2-1,.,CASSTPPGRTSYNEQFF,TGTGCCAGCAGTACCCCTCCGGGACGGACCTCCTACAATGAGCAGTTCTTC
.,TRBV20-1,TRBJ2-7,few,CSVGLEYEQYF,TGCAGTGTAGGGTTAGAGTACGAGCAGTACTTC
TRBD2,TRBV2,TRBJ2-5,few,CASQGLGRQETQYF,TGTGCCAGCCAGGGACTAGGGAGGCAAGAGACCCAGTACTTC
.,TRBV30,TRBJ2-3,.,CAWSVLVADTQYF,TGTGCCTGGAGTGTACTAGTTGCAGATACGCAGTATTTT
.,TRBV12-3/TRBV12-4,TRBJ1-1,many,CASSPNRENTEAFF,TGTGCCAGCAGCCCAAACAGAGAGAACACTGAAGCTTTCTTT
TRBD2,TRBV29-1,TRBJ2-1,many,CSAPTSGSTSYNEQFF,TGCAGCGCCCCGACTAGCGGGAGTACGTCCTACAATGAGCAGTTCTTC
.,TRBV5-1,TRBJ2-1,many,CASSFVSYNEQFF,TGCGCCAGCAGCTTTGTCAGCTACAATGAGCAGTTCTTC
TRBD2,TRBV4-3,TRBJ2-1,many,CASSQDRYQREIYNEQFF,TGCGCCAGCAGCCAAGATAGGTACCAGCGGGAGATCTACAATGAGCAGTTCTTC
TRBD2,TRBV28,TRBJ2-5,many,CASTLGGQKETQYF,TGTGCCAGCACCTTGGGAGGGCAGAAAGAGACCCAGTACTTC
.,TRBV6-2/TRBV6-3,TRBJ2-1,.,CASRRRLNEQFF,TGTGCCAGCAGGAGGCGGCTCAATGAGCAGTTCTTC
TRBD1,TRBV4-2,TRBJ2-2,many,CASSQPGQGLERNTGELFF,TGTGCCAGCAGCCAACCGGGACAGGGGTTGGAAAGGAACACCGGGGAGCTGTTTTTT
.,TRBV4-2,TRBJ1-1,many,CASSQGSDEAFF,TGTGCCAGCAGCCAAGGGTCAGATGAAGCTTTCTTT
.,TRBV5-5,TRBJ2-1,few,CASSFLDYDERNEQFF,TGTGCCAGCAGCTTTTTGGACTACGACGAGAGGAATGAGCAGTTCTTC
.,TRBV7-6,TRBJ2-5,.,CASSLAVGPQETQYF,TGTGCCAGCAGCTTAGCGGTCGGGCCCCAGGAGACCCAGTACTTC
.,TRBV14,TRBJ1-1,.,CASSGLDEESEAFF,TGTGCCAGCAGCGGATTAGATGAGGAGTCTGAAGCTTTCTTT
.,TRBV28,TRBJ1-2,few,CASSFPSTAPNYGYTF,TGTGCCAGCAGTTTCCCGTCGACAGCGCCTAACTATGGCTACACCTTC
TRBD2,TRBV7-3,TRBJ2-1,.,CASSLDSGSSYNEQFF,TGTGCCAGCAGCCTTGATAGCGGGAGCTCCTACAATGAGCAGTTCTTC
TRBD1,TRBV27,TRBJ2-7,many,CASSLQGGEVYEQYF,TGTGCCAGCAGTCTTCAAGGGGGCGAAGTCTACGAGCAGTACTTC
TRBD1,TRBV5-1,TRBJ2-5,few,CASSEGDRRQETQYF,TGCGCCAGCAGCGAGGGGGACAGACGCCAAGAGACCCAGTACTTC
.,TRBV20-1,TRBJ2-5,few,CSATADQETQYF,TGCAGTGCGACAGCGGATCAAGAGACCCAGTACTTC